A single sample is the source of the 27 T cell receptor beta chains below, sequenced in a study of T cell responses to AZD1222 COVID-19 vaccine. TCRdb's table, derived via immunoSEQ multiplex PCR, lists solely in-frame clones and lacks some. The data hold some 100,000 clones, with just under 90% observed a single time. The specimen comprised peripheral blood, sampled on day 0 of AZD1222 vaccination. These receptor sequences come from an adult in good health.

This clone has a single count. The chain is built from TRBV27 and TRBJ1-1; TRBD1 aligns across 9 bases. The CDR3 runs to 13 residues. V shed 4 bases, J shed 11 bases, and the junction held 8 bases outside the gene matches. Germline assignment: CDR1 MNHEY and CDR2 SMNVEV (reference sequence). CDR3 bases: TGTGCCAGCAGTTCGACAGGGGGGGTACGGGCTTTCTTT. Translating it yields CASSSTGGVRAFF.

The J gene is TRBJ1-4, the V gene TRBV7-2, with D perhaps matching TRBD1 (5 bases). The CDR3 is 18 amino acids. CDR1 is SGHTA and CDR2 is FQGNSA in the germline V gene. Trimming cost V 0 bases and J 4 bases, with 18 bases left between them. In DNA form, the CDR3 reads TGTGCCAGCAGCTTAGCGGGACGGTTGTCCCATTTTAATGAAAAACTGTTTTTT. Translated: CASSLAGRLSHFNEKLFF.

The V call is TRBV7-2, the J call TRBJ2-1; TRBD2 is a possible D gene (5 bases). V lost 5 bases to trimming and J lost 0 bases, with 11 bases between them. Germline loops: CDR1 SGHTA, CDR2 FQGNSA. The CDR3 contains 15 residues. DNA for the CDR3: TGTGCCAGCAGCCTTTCGGGGAGCTCCTACAATGAGCAGTTCTTC. It codes for CASSLSGSSYNEQFF.

This clone has only one observation. The rearrangement joins TRBV3-1 (or the pseudogene TRBV3-2) to TRBJ1-5; maybe TRBD1 (6 bases). With 4 bases removed from V and 3 bases from J, the gap between germline ends came to 13 bases. Germline V CDR1 and CDR2: LGHDT, YNNKEL (reference sequence). This CDR3 spans 15 amino acids. The CDR3 protein is CASSRGGTYNQPQHF. CDR3 nucleotides: TGTGCCAGCAGCCGAGGGGGAACCTACAATCAGCCCCAGCATTTT.

The chain joins TRBV30 to TRBJ1-6; D unclear. The length of the CDR3 is 13 residues. Germline CDR1 is GTSNPN and CDR2 is SVGIG (reference sequence). Trimming pared 5 bases from V and 8 bases from J, leaving 13 bases between. CDR3 in DNA: TGTGCCTGGGGGGTGCAGAACCATTCACCCCTCCACTTT. Encoded protein: CAWGVQNHSPLHF.

V usage is TRBV2 and J usage is TRBJ1-1; D possibly corresponds to TRBD1 (5 bases). The V and J ends lost 4 bases and 1 base respectively, with 13 bases between them. Germline V lookup: CDR1 SNHLY, CDR2 FYNNEI. This CDR3 is built from 15 residues. CDR3 region: CASSAPGRQNTEAFF. As DNA, the CDR3 is TGTGCCAGCAGTGCTCCAGGGCGCCAGAACACTGAAGCTTTCTTT.

The chain employs TRBV6-1 and TRBJ1-1, with D possibly being TRBD1 (5 bases). This CDR3 contains 15 residues. Germline loops: CDR1 MNHNS, CDR2 SASEGT. V lost 3 bases to trimming and J lost 4 bases, with 15 bases between them. The CDR3 bases are TGTGCCAGCAGTGAGCTAGGCGGGGGGGTCACTGAAGCTTTCTTT. Translated, it gives CASSELGGGVTEAFF.

J is TRBJ1-3 and V is TRBV11-3; no clear D gene. V was shortened by 1 base and J by 2 bases, with 3 bases between the two germline ends. Germline CDR1 and CDR2: SGHNT and YENEEA. CDR3 length: 13 amino acids. This CDR3 reads CASSLGTGNTIYF. The CDR3 DNA is TGTGCCAGCAGCTTAGGAACTGGAAACACCATATATTTT. The full variable domain, its missing parts supplied by reference TRBV11-3 and TRBJ1-3, is EAGVVQSPRYKIIEKKQPVAFWCNPISGHNTLYWYLQNLGQGPELLIRYENEEAVDDSQLPKDRFSAERLKGVDSTLKIQPAELGDSAVYLCASSLGTGNTIYFGEGSWLTVV.

The chain joins TRBV6-2 or TRBV6-3 to TRBJ2-1; D tentatively reads TRBD1 or TRBD2 (5 bases each). Germline CDR1 MNHEY, CDR2 SVGEGT. This CDR3 has 15 residues. V was shortened by 2 bases and J by 0 bases, with 8 bases between the two germline ends. The CDR3 is CASSYRDPSYNEQFF. For the CDR3, the DNA is TGTGCCAGCAGTTACCGGGACCCCTCCTACAATGAGCAGTTCTTC.

A single count supports this clone. The J gene is TRBJ1-1, the V gene TRBV10-3, with D unresolved. Trimming took off 1 base at V and 0 bases at J, with 9 bases between the two ends. Germline loops: CDR1 ENHRY, CDR2 SYGVKD. This CDR3 comprises 15 residues. The CDR3, as DNA: TGTGCCATCAGTGAGTATGGCGGACTGAACACTGAAGCTTTCTTT. Translating gives CAISEYGGLNTEAFF.

The V gene is TRBV7-9, the J gene TRBJ1-5; D uncertain. The CDR3 has 15 amino acids. The V gene's germline CDR1 is SEHNR and CDR2 FQNEAQ (reference sequence). V was clipped by 5 bases and J by 0 bases, with 11 bases between them. CDR3 bases: TGTGCCAGCAGCCCGCCTAGTCCTAGCAATCAGCCCCAGCATTTT. Translation: CASSPPSPSNQPQHF.

The chain couples TRBV24-1 to TRBJ2-3, with D tentatively TRBD1 or TRBD2 (5 bases each). This CDR3 has 16 amino acids. Between the trimmed V and J ends, which lost 4 bases and 1 base, there was a span of 14 bases. Per germline, CDR1 KGHDR and CDR2 SFDVKD. CDR3: CATSEIGAPGTDTQYF. The CDR3 DNA sequence: TGTGCCACCAGTGAGATCGGGGCTCCCGGCACAGATACGCAGTATTTT.

V gene TRBV6-2 or TRBV6-3 combines with J gene TRBJ2-7; no clear D. Germline V CDR1 and CDR2: MNHEY, SVGEGT. Trimming took 4 bases from V and 3 from J, leaving 7 bases between them. The CDR3 is 12 amino acids. The DNA for the CDR3 is TGTGCCAGCAGTTCGATCCTCTACGAGCAGTACTTC. Residues: CASSSILYEQYF.

This clone showed up just once. This sequence joins TRBV28 and TRBJ1-1, with TRBD1 matching over 7 bases. The J segment lost 11 bases and the V segment lost 4 bases, leaving 22 bases of the junction unmatched. The germline CDR1 and CDR2 sequences are MDHEN and SYDVKM. The CDR3 totals 17 residues. The CDR3 nucleotides read TGTGCCAGCAGTTCCCCCGCCCCGGGACAGAACGTTTATCTGGCTTTCTTT. Protein sequence: CASSSPAPGQNVYLAFF.

This clone appeared a few times. This rearrangement joins TRBV29-1 to TRBJ1-5; D gene uncertain. Germline loops: CDR1 SQVTM, CDR2 ANQGSEA. The CDR3 has 12 residues. With 5 bases removed from V and 5 bases from J, the gap between germline ends came to 10 bases. The CDR3 loop reads CSVRNGDQPQHF. The CDR3, as DNA: TGCAGCGTTCGGAACGGGGATCAGCCCCAGCATTTT.

The chain couples TRBV6-1 to TRBJ1-6, with D maybe TRBD1 (5 bases). The CDR3 sequence is 20 residues long. The V end was cut by 0 bases, the J end by 0 bases, with 18 bases between. CDR1 and CDR2 from the germline V gene are MNHNS and SASEGT. The CDR3 DNA reads TGTGCCAGCAGTGAAGCGAAATGGGGGACGGCGAGCTCCTATAATTCACCCCTCCACTTT. Protein product: CASSEAKWGTASSYNSPLHF.

The V call is TRBV28, the J call TRBJ1-5; maybe TRBD1 (5 bases). The length of the CDR3 is 13 residues. Germline CDR1 MDHEN, CDR2 SYDVKM. The ends were cut back, 8 bases at V and 6 bases at J, with 14 bases in the middle. CDR3 loop: CASSLWGGQPQHF. Here the CDR3 DNA reads TGTGCCAGCTCTCTTTGGGGGGGTCAGCCCCAGCATTTT.

The J gene is TRBJ1-2, the V gene TRBV6-2 or TRBV6-3; no definite D call. Germline loops: CDR1 MNHEY, CDR2 SVGEGT. Trimming cost V 5 bases and J 7 bases, with 11 bases left between them. This CDR3 is built from 12 residues. The CDR3 loop is CASSIQRGGYTF. The DNA of the CDR3 is TGTGCCAGCAGTATCCAACGCGGTGGCTACACCTTC.

The chain joins TRBV29-1 to TRBJ2-1; the D gene is possibly TRBD1 (5 bases). Germline CDR1 and CDR2: SQVTM and ANQGSEA. The V end lost 0 bases, the J end lost 5 bases, and 11 bases lay between the germline ends. This CDR3 region has 14 residues. CDR3 nucleotide sequence: TGCAGCGTTGAAGATTGGGGCAGGGACAATGAGCAGTTCTTC. Amino acids: CSVEDWGRDNEQFF.

This chain links TRBV7-6 with TRBJ1-1, with D maybe TRBD1 (5 bases). The germline V gene has CDR1 SGHVS and CDR2 FNYEAQ. CDR3 length: 13 amino acids. Trimming cost V 3 bases and J 6 bases, with 11 bases left between them. For the CDR3, the DNA is TGTGCCAGCAGCTTGCGCCACAGGTCTGAAGCTTTCTTT. Its translation is CASSLRHRSEAFF.

The chain joins TRBV6-1 to TRBJ2-3, with 11 bases fitting TRBD2. In germline, CDR1 is MNHNS, CDR2 SASEGT. CDR3 length: 15 residues. After removal of 6 bases from V and 4 bases from J, the junction contained 6 bases not matched to a gene. The CDR3 protein is CASSNSGGASDTQYF. In nucleotides, the CDR3 is TGTGCCAGCAGCAATAGCGGGGGGGCCTCAGATACGCAGTATTTT.

The rearrangement uses TRBV29-1 and TRBJ2-7; TRBD1 is a possible D gene (5 bases). This CDR3 region has 14 residues. Trimming removed 2 bases from V and 0 bases from J, with 11 bases in between. Looked up from germline, CDR1 is SQVTM and CDR2 is ANQGSEA. The CDR3 spells CSVERQGDSYEQYF. Written as DNA, the CDR3 is TGCAGCGTTGAACGGCAGGGCGACTCCTACGAGCAGTACTTC.

This chain uses TRBV18 with TRBJ2-7; D could derive from TRBD1 or TRBD2 (5 bases each). Per germline, CDR1 KGHSH and CDR2 LQKENI. The CDR3 is 15 amino acids. With 3 bases removed from V and 5 bases from J, the gap between germline ends came to 17 bases. The CDR3: CASSPPLRGLDEQYF. DNA of the CDR3: TGTGCCAGCTCACCCCCACTGAGGGGCCTCGACGAGCAGTACTTC.

V and J are TRBV4-3 and TRBJ2-2; a possible D gene is TRBD1 (5 bases). The germline gives CDR1 LGHNA, CDR2 YSLEER. The ends were cut back, 0 bases at V and 0 bases at J, with 8 bases in the middle. This CDR3 is built from 16 residues. CDR3 residues: CASSQDRAANTGELFF. CDR3 DNA: TGCGCCAGCAGCCAAGACAGGGCCGCGAACACCGGGGAGCTGTTTTTT.

The chain is built from TRBV27 and TRBJ1-1; a possible D gene is TRBD1 (6 bases). The V end was cut by 6 bases, the J end by 7 bases, with 18 bases between. CDR1 and CDR2 (germline): MNHEY, SMNVEV (reference sequence). This CDR3 contains 14 residues. In DNA form, the CDR3 reads TGTGCCAGCAGACCAGGGGCACAGGCGGGTGAAGCTTTCTTT. Amino acid sequence: CASRPGAQAGEAFF.

This sequence joins TRBV6-2 or TRBV6-3 and TRBJ1-5, with a weak D call TRBD1 (5 bases). Trimming cost V 6 bases and J 9 bases, with 21 bases left between them. In germline, CDR1 is MNHEY, CDR2 SVGEGT. CDR3 length: 15 residues. CDR3 sequence reads: CASSLTEGFVSPQHF. DNA for the CDR3: TGTGCCAGCAGCCTTACTGAGGGGTTTGTTTCGCCCCAGCATTTT.

This clone was recorded only once. The chain uses TRBV24-1 and TRBJ2-1; weak D call: TRBD2 (5 bases). CDR3 length: 16 amino acids. The V and J ends lost 6 bases and 2 bases respectively, with 16 bases between them. The germline V gene has CDR1 KGHDR and CDR2 SFDVKD. The CDR3: CATSSDYPETYNEQFF. The CDR3 region has the DNA TGTGCCACCAGTTCCGACTACCCCGAAACCTACAATGAGCAGTTCTTC.